These 23 T cell receptor beta chains were all obtained from the same sample, sequenced in a study of CXCR4 blockade with PD-1 therapy in pancreatic cancer (dated by TCRdb to the late 2010s). Library preparation was by the immunoSEQ multiplex PCR assay. The table was pulled from immuneACCESS by TCRdb, which kept in-frame rearrangements only. Such tables lose some clones; where checked, under half of the loss comes from unresolved V genes, and the rest has no known cause. The sample table shows thousands of clones, and about 45% are seen once. The ten largest account for over 5.5% of the sample. Sequences were obtained from tumor tissue. The receptor set was obtained from a human donor with pancreatic ductal adenocarcinoma.

Here the CDR3 reads CAITGTGDEQYF. For the CDR3, the DNA is TGTGCCATCACCGGGACAGGGGACGAGCAGTACTTC. The V call is TRBV6-8, the J call TRBJ2-7; TRBD1 aligns across 10 bases. This CDR3 is 12 amino acids long. CDR1 and CDR2 (germline): MNHGY, SAAAGT. The V and J ends lost 10 bases and 5 bases, in that order; junction bases with no gene match: 5.

This clone turned up a few times. This chain connects TRBV6-8 to TRBJ2-5, with D tentatively TRBD1 (6 bases). CDR1 and CDR2 from the germline V gene are MNHGY and SAAAGT. V shed 0 bases and J shed 3 bases, with 8 bases lying between them. CDR3 length: 14 residues. The CDR3 sequence is CASSYSNREETQYF. The CDR3 DNA follows: TGTGCCAGCAGTTACTCGAACAGGGAAGAGACCCAGTACTTC.

CDR3 region: CASSPTADTQYF. The CDR3 nucleotides read TGTGCCAGCAGTCCCACGGCAGATACGCAGTATTTT. The chain has TRBV25-1 and TRBJ2-3; D is unresolved. V lost 5 bases to trimming and J lost 4 bases, with 7 bases between them. The CDR3 totals 12 residues. Germline V gives CDR1 MGHDK, CDR2 SYGVNS.

A few counts support this clone. The genes are TRBV6-4 and TRBJ1-3; D unclear. In germline, CDR1 is MRHNA, CDR2 SNTAGT. The CDR3 is made up of 15 amino acids. V lost 5 bases and J 4 bases, leaving 15 bases between the germline ends. Here the CDR3 reads CASSYLAGKGNTIYF. Written as DNA, the CDR3 is TGTGCCAGCAGTTACCTGGCGGGGAAGGGAAACACCATATATTTT.

The chain combines TRBV27 with TRBJ1-4; D gene uncertain. The ends were cut back, 0 bases at V and 8 bases at J, with 16 bases in the middle. The CDR3 consists of 16 residues. Germline V gene sequence: CDR1 MNHEY, CDR2 SMNVEV (reference sequence). The CDR3 sequence: CASSLSVGAGWEKLFF. The CDR3 DNA sequence: TGTGCCAGCAGTTTATCCGTGGGCGCGGGATGGGAAAAACTGTTTTTT. The full variable domain, rest sourced from reference TRBV27 and TRBJ1-4, is EAQVTQNPRYLITVTGKKLTVTCSQNMNHEYMSWYRQDPGLGLRQIYYSMNVEVTDKGDVPEGYKVSRKEKRNFPLILESPSPNQTSLYFCASSLSVGAGWEKLFFGSGTQLSVL.

V gene TRBV19 combines with J gene TRBJ1-2, with D possibly TRBD1 on 5 matching bases. The germline V gene has CDR1 LNHDA and CDR2 SQIVND (reference sequence). V was cut by 3 bases and J by 2 bases, with 16 bases left in between. This CDR3 has 16 amino acids. The CDR3 nucleotides are TGTGCCAGTAGTATCGGGCAGGGAGGGTGGAACTATGGCTACACCTTC. Translation: CASSIGQGGWNYGYTF.

The chain employs TRBV25-1 and TRBJ1-3; D call uncertain. CDR3 length: 13 amino acids. The germline gives CDR1 MGHDK, CDR2 SYGVNS. V lost 5 bases and J lost 0, with 5 bases in between. CDR3 DNA: TGTGCCAGCAGTTATGGCTCTGGAAACACCATATATTTT. It codes for CASSYGSGNTIYF.

V is TRBV14 and J is TRBJ2-5, with a tentative D call TRBD2 (7 bases). This CDR3 region has 16 residues. V shed 3 bases and J shed 2 bases, with 16 bases lying between them. The germline gives CDR1 SGHDN, CDR2 FVKESK. The CDR3 spells CASSHTGSGTQETQYF. The CDR3 DNA sequence: TGTGCCAGCAGCCATACCGGGAGCGGGACACAAGAGACCCAGTACTTC.

Points on this clone: This CDR3 is also generated by other DNA sequences in the sample. The chain recombines TRBV6-8 with TRBJ1-4, with no clear D. The CDR3 consists of 12 residues. CDR1 and CDR2 (germline): MNHGY, SAAAGT. V dropped 5 bases and J dropped 4 bases, with 5 bases sitting between them. CDR3 coding DNA: TGTGCCAGCAGTGGCAGTAATGAAAAACTGTTTTTT. Translated: CASSGSNEKLFF.

This chain links TRBV9 with TRBJ2-3; 12 bases align to TRBD2. Germline CDR1 is SGDLS and CDR2 is YYNGEE. The J segment lost 3 bases and the V segment lost 0 bases, leaving 2 bases of the junction unmatched. This CDR3 contains 16 residues. The CDR3 DNA is TGTGCCAGCAGCGTAGGGCTAGCGGGGGGGACAGATACGCAGTATTTT. Protein sequence: CASSVGLAGGTDTQYF.

This sequence joins TRBV14 and TRBJ2-1; 10 bases are shared with TRBD2. V lost 3 bases, J lost 2 bases, and 7 bases stayed unmatched. Germline loops: CDR1 SGHDN, CDR2 FVKESK. The CDR3 runs to 17 residues. The CDR3 loop reads CASSHQAGTSAYNEQFF. The CDR3 nucleotides read TGTGCCAGCAGCCACCAAGCCGGGACTAGCGCCTACAATGAGCAGTTCTTC.

The gene calls are TRBV10-1 and TRBJ2-1, with 8 bases matching TRBD1. Trimming removed 4 bases from V and 3 bases from J; junction bases left unmatched: 2. Germline V gene data show CDR1 as WNHNN and CDR2 as SYGVQD (reference sequence). The CDR3 extends over 14 amino acids. CDR3 in DNA: TGCGCCAGCAGTGTGGACAGGGACTACAATGAGCAGTTCTTC. This encodes CASSVDRDYNEQFF.

The chain carries TRBV2 and TRBJ2-1; TRBD2 matches at 13 bases. Per the germline V gene, CDR1 is SNHLY and CDR2 is FYNNEI. The V gene end was trimmed by 8 bases and the J gene end by 7 bases; junction bases not matched to a gene: 2. The CDR3 is made up of 13 amino acids. Here the CDR3 DNA reads TGTGCCAGCGGACTAGCGGGGGTTAATGAGCAGTTCTTC. It encodes CASGLAGVNEQFF.

This clone has just a few counts. The genes are TRBV18 and TRBJ2-6; the D gene is possibly TRBD1 (6 bases). V gave up 6 bases and J gave up 10 bases, with 22 bases separating them. There are 16 residues in the CDR3. The germline CDR1 and CDR2 sequences are KGHSH and LQKENI. CDR3 bases: TGTGCCAGCTCGCCAGGGGTCACGGCTCCGGAGAACGTCCTGACTTTC. As protein: CASSPGVTAPENVLTF.

This clone was counted between two and nine times. The genes are TRBV11-3 and TRBJ1-4; TRBD1 agrees at 10 bases. Trimming removed 3 bases from V and 4 bases from J; junction bases left unmatched: 5. This CDR3 is built from 16 residues. Germline V gene data show CDR1 as SGHNT and CDR2 as YENEEA. The CDR3 loop reads CASSFDRGRLNEKLFF. The DNA for the CDR3 is TGTGCCAGCAGCTTTGACAGGGGGCGCCTTAATGAAAAACTGTTTTTT.

This chain uses TRBV28 with TRBJ1-5; D remains unclear. This CDR3 has 16 amino acids. Germline CDR1 and CDR2: MDHEN and SYDVKM. V was shortened by 5 bases and J by 7 bases, with 21 bases between the two germline ends. This chain's CDR3 is CASSPPGPTRRQPQHF. As DNA, the CDR3 is TGTGCCAGCAGTCCCCCCGGGCCAACCCGGCGACAGCCCCAGCATTTT.

The genes are TRBV12-5 and TRBJ2-2, with 7 bases lining up with TRBD2. The CDR3 is made up of 13 amino acids. Germline loops: CDR1 LGHNT, CDR2 FRNRAP. The CDR3 is CASAGSNTGELFF. The CDR3 nucleotides are TGTGCATCAGCGGGGAGCAACACCGGGGAGCTGTTTTTT.

V gene TRBV10-1 combines with J gene TRBJ2-4; weak D call: TRBD2 (5 bases). V gave up 7 bases and J gave up 1 base, with 14 bases separating them. CDR3 size: 15 residues. The germline CDR1 and CDR2 sequences are WNHNN and SYGVQD (reference sequence). The CDR3 bases are TGCGCCAGCACCGCGGGTAGTGAGGCCAAAAACATTCAGTACTTC. This encodes CASTAGSEAKNIQYF.

The chain is built from TRBV29-1 and TRBJ1-3, with D unresolved. CDR1 SQVTM and CDR2 ANQGSEA come from the germline V gene. CDR3 size: 14 residues. The germline V and J ends were trimmed by 4 bases and 0 bases, with 10 bases remaining between them. The CDR3 is CSVVLWSSGNTIYF. Written as DNA, the CDR3 is TGCAGCGTTGTTCTCTGGAGCTCTGGAAACACCATATATTTT.

In its sample, this clone was seen a few times. This chain uses TRBV30 with TRBJ2-4; no definite D call. The ends were cut back, 2 bases at V and 0 bases at J, with 8 bases in the middle. CDR3 length equals 14 residues. CDR1 and CDR2 (germline): GTSNPN, SVGIG (reference sequence). The CDR3, as DNA: TGTGCCTGGAGTATAAACCTAGCCAAAAACATTCAGTACTTC. It yields the protein CAWSINLAKNIQYF.

V and J are TRBV12-5 and TRBJ2-5, with D tentatively TRBD2 (5 bases). CDR1 is LGHNT and CDR2 is FRNRAP in the germline V gene. The CDR3 consists of 16 residues. V dropped 5 bases and J dropped 3 bases, with 19 bases sitting between them. CDR3 nucleotides: TGTGCTAGTGGTCTCCCTCCGTCGGCGGGCAAAGAGACCCAGTACTTC. Residues: CASGLPPSAGKETQYF. The full variable domain, in which reference TRBV12-5 and TRBJ2-5 provide the parts outside the CDR3, is DARVTQTPRHKVTEMGQEVTMRCQPILGHNTVFWYRQTMMQGLELLAYFRNRAPLDDSGMPKDRFSAEMPDATLATLKIQPSEPRDSAVYFCASGLPPSAGKETQYFGPGTRLLVL.

This clone was picked up a small number of times. The chain combines TRBV14 with TRBJ1-1; 9 nucleotides agree with TRBD1. V dropped 4 bases and J dropped 3; count of bases not matched to a gene: 9. The length of the CDR3 is 16 residues. The germline CDR1 and CDR2 sequences are SGHDN and FVKESK. The CDR3: CASSPGQGRSDTEAFF. As DNA, the CDR3 is TGTGCCAGCAGCCCCGGACAGGGGAGATCTGACACTGAAGCTTTCTTT.

In this sample, this clone turned up a few times. This CDR3 is CASSQTGNGYTF. CDR3 nucleotides: TGTGCCAGCAGCCAGACAGGGAATGGCTACACCTTC. This rearrangement joins TRBV6-8 to TRBJ1-2, with TRBD1 matching over 7 bases. Germline CDR1 reads MNHGY; CDR2 reads SAAAGT. This CDR3 is 12 amino acids long. V was pared by 6 bases and J by 6 bases, with 4 bases of the junction left unmatched.